The 27 T cell receptor beta chains reported below all come from one sample, sequenced in a study of T cell changes during pregnancy in multiple sclerosis. Method: immunoSEQ multiplex PCR; TCRdb's copy keeps in-frame clones and lacks some. The sample has several thousand clones, over 70% seen once. The starting material was CD8+ T cells from peripheral blood mononuclear cells, obtained in the first trimester of pregnancy. The receptors were sampled from a female donor in good health, enrolled as a control in a pregnancy study.

The rearrangement joins TRBV29-1 to TRBJ2-7, with D maybe TRBD2 (6 bases). This CDR3 has 13 residues. V was shortened by 6 bases and J by 1 base, with 13 bases between the two germline ends. CDR1 is SQVTM, CDR2 ANQGSEA, per germline. CDR3 residues: CSVLAGPSYEQYF. CDR3 DNA: TGCAGCGTGCTGGCGGGACCATCCTACGAGCAGTACTTC.

The V call is TRBV7-9, the J call TRBJ2-7, with 7 bases lining up with TRBD2. The trim removed 4 bases at V and 3 bases at J, leaving 15 bases unmatched. The CDR3 runs to 17 residues. Germline CDR1 and CDR2: SEHNR and FQNEAQ (reference sequence). CDR3 amino acids: CASSSTGLASGHYEQYF. CDR3 in DNA: TGTGCCAGCAGCTCCACGGGGTTAGCTAGCGGCCACTACGAGCAGTACTTC.

The chain employs TRBV6-5 and TRBJ1-4; no reliable D call. There are 15 residues in the CDR3. Trimming removed 3 bases from V and 7 bases from J, with 15 bases in between. Germline lookup yields CDR1 MNHEY and CDR2 SVGAGI. The CDR3 loop is CASSYRYGSGEKLFF. The DNA of the CDR3 is TGTGCCAGCAGTTATCGGTACGGGTCGGGTGAAAAACTGTTTTTT.

This clone was counted between two and nine times. The chain has TRBV30 and TRBJ2-7, with 7 bases identical to TRBD2. This CDR3 contains 12 residues. With V trimmed by 4 bases and J by 2 bases, 2 bases remained unmatched. In germline, CDR1 is GTSNPN, CDR2 SVGIG (reference sequence). The CDR3 nucleotides read TGTGCCTGGACCAGCGGGGCCTACGAGCAGTACTTC. Its protein is CAWTSGAYEQYF.

This chain connects TRBV19 to TRBJ2-7, with 9 positions matching TRBD1. The CDR3 is 14 amino acids. Trimming removed 6 bases from V and 6 bases from J; junction bases left unmatched: 9. CDR1 LNHDA and CDR2 SQIVND come from the germline V gene (reference sequence). CDR3 DNA sequence: TGTGCCAGTAGGCCCGGGACAGGGCTCTCCGAGCAGTACTTC. Protein product: CASRPGTGLSEQYF.

This chain joins TRBV7-9 and TRBJ2-5, with TRBD1 identical over 7 bases. Germline assignment: CDR1 SEHNR and CDR2 FQNEAQ (reference sequence). V was pared by 2 bases and J by 2 bases, with 8 bases of the junction left unmatched. This CDR3 has 16 residues. CDR3 DNA: TGTGCCAGCAGCTTAAGGGTGGGGACAGTACAAGAGACCCAGTACTTC. This translates into CASSLRVGTVQETQYF. Together with reference TRBV7-9 and TRBJ2-5, the CDR3 gives the full variable domain: DTGVSQNPRHKITKRGQNVTFRCDPISEHNRLYWYRQTLGQGPEFLTYFQNEAQLEKSRLLSDRFSAERPKGSFSTLEIQRTEQGDSAMYLCASSLRVGTVQETQYFGPGTRLLVL.

V gene TRBV5-6 combines with J gene TRBJ2-4, with 8 bases matching TRBD1. Trimming removed 2 bases from V and 7 bases from J; junction bases left unmatched: 5. Germline V gives CDR1 SGHDT, CDR2 YYEEEE. The CDR3 is made up of 14 amino acids. The CDR3 nucleotides read TGTGCCAGCAGCTTTCGGCAGGGGGCGAACATTCAGTACTTC. This sequence encodes CASSFRQGANIQYF.

The chain recombines TRBV6-4 with TRBJ2-1; 7 bases line up with TRBD2. In germline, CDR1 is MRHNA, CDR2 SNTAGT. Trimming took 3 bases from V and 4 from J; bases not matched to a gene: 9. The CDR3 runs to 16 residues. DNA for the CDR3: TGTGCCAGCAGTGATACGGCGGGGGTAGGGTACAATGAGCAGTTCTTC. This translates into CASSDTAGVGYNEQFF.

The J gene is TRBJ2-1, the V gene TRBV4-1; 8 bases map to TRBD2. The germline V gene encodes CDR1 MGHRA and CDR2 YSYEKL. This CDR3 spans 16 amino acids. V trimming: 0 bases; J trimming: 3 bases; junction bases outside the gene matches: 4. The CDR3 DNA sequence: TGCGCCAGCAGCCAAGATGGGCGGGGGGTCTACAATGAGCAGTTCTTC. Encoded protein: CASSQDGRGVYNEQFF.

This chain connects TRBV18 to TRBJ2-7, with D perhaps matching TRBD1 (6 bases). The CDR3 covers 14 residues. Germline V gene data show CDR1 as KGHSH and CDR2 as LQKENI. The ends were cut back, 4 bases at V and 1 base at J, with 11 bases in the middle. The CDR3 reads CASSHRDKSYEQYF. The DNA of the CDR3 is TGTGCCAGCTCACACCGGGACAAATCCTACGAGCAGTACTTC. Using reference TRBV18 and TRBJ2-7 for the parts outside the CDR3, the full variable domain is NAGVMQNPRHLVRRRGQEARLRCSPMKGHSHVYWYRQLPEEGLKFMVYLQKENIIDESGMPKERFSAEFPKEGPSILRIQQVVRGDSAAYFCASSHRDKSYEQYFGPGTRLTVT.

This chain joins TRBV4-2 and TRBJ2-2; 8 nucleotides line up with TRBD2. CDR1 is LGHNA and CDR2 is YNFKEQ in the germline V gene. After removal of 0 bases from V and 3 bases from J, the junction contained 12 bases not matched to a gene. The CDR3 sequence is 19 residues long. DNA for the CDR3: TGTGCCAGCAGCCAAGACCCGGGACTAGTGGCCGGTCACACCGGGGAGCTGTTTTTT. This gives the protein CASSQDPGLVAGHTGELFF.

This chain connects TRBV4-3 to TRBJ2-7; 9 nucleotides align to TRBD2. Germline values: CDR1 LGHNA, CDR2 YSLEER. Trimming removed 6 bases from V and 3 bases from J; junction bases left unmatched: 9. The CDR3 contains 15 residues. CDR3 nucleotide sequence: TGCGCCAGCAGTAGGGGGCGTAGCGGGGGCTACGAGCAGTACTTC. This translates into CASSRGRSGGYEQYF.

This chain connects TRBV19 to TRBJ2-7; the match to TRBD2 covers 8 bases. From germline, CDR1 is LNHDA and CDR2 SQIVND (reference sequence). This CDR3 region has 15 residues. J gave up 3 bases and V 3 bases, and 7 bases lay outside the gene matches. As DNA, the CDR3 is TGTGCCAGTAGTATGGGTAGCGGGGATTTCTACGAGCAGTACTTC. Translated: CASSMGSGDFYEQYF. Looking up the rest from reference TRBV19 and TRBJ2-7 gives the full variable domain: DGGITQSPKYLFRKEGQNVTLSCEQNLNHDAMYWYRQDPGQGLRLIYYSQIVNDFQKGDIAEGYSVSREKKESFPLTVTSAQKNPTAFYLCASSMGSGDFYEQYFGPGTRLTVT.

The rearrangement uses TRBV27 and TRBJ2-3, with D possibly being TRBD1 (6 bases). The V gene's germline CDR1 is MNHEY and CDR2 SMNVEV (reference sequence). The CDR3 sequence is 14 residues long. Trimming shortened V by 8 bases and J by 4 bases, and 16 bases separated the two germline ends. The CDR3 sequence is CASGLFRGSDTQYF. The CDR3 nucleotides read TGTGCCAGCGGGTTGTTTAGGGGGTCAGATACGCAGTATTTT.

The genes are TRBV4-2 and TRBJ1-3; D remains unclear. V was clipped by 1 base and J by 3 bases, with 13 bases between them. The CDR3 has 16 residues. Germline V gene data show CDR1 as LGHNA and CDR2 as YNFKEQ. The CDR3 loop is CASSQGLAGSGNTIYF. Written as DNA, the CDR3 is TGTGCCAGCAGCCAAGGACTGGCCGGCAGTGGAAACACCATATATTTT.

This chain connects TRBV7-9 to TRBJ1-1, with a possible D match to TRBD1 (6 bases). The V gene lost 2 bases and the J gene lost 0 bases, with 22 bases spanning the gap. There are 19 residues in the CDR3. Germline lookup yields CDR1 SEHNR and CDR2 FQNEAQ (reference sequence). CDR3 sequence: CASSLHRPSIDRMNTEAFF. The CDR3 DNA follows: TGTGCCAGCAGCTTACACCGTCCATCCATAGACAGGATGAACACTGAAGCTTTCTTT.

By sample fraction, this clone is large. The chain carries TRBV28 and TRBJ1-1, with D possibly being TRBD1 (5 bases). V lost 2 bases and J lost 3, with 13 bases in between. Germline CDR1 is MDHEN and CDR2 is SYDVKM. The CDR3 spans 15 residues. CDR3 nucleotide sequence: TGTGCCAGCAGTTTACTTCAGGGAATGGACACTGAAGCTTTCTTT. It codes for CASSLLQGMDTEAFF.

The chain employs TRBV21-1 and TRBJ1-5; the DNA was not compared with TRBD1, the D call given in the table. TRBV21-1 is a known pseudogene. The CDR3 is 14 residues long. CDR3 coding DNA: TGTGCCAGCAGCAATGCGACAGGGAGTCAGCCCCAGCATTTT. Its translation: CASSNATGSQPQHF.

The V gene is TRBV2, the J gene TRBJ2-7, with D tentatively TRBD2 (6 bases). V lost 6 bases and J 6 bases, leaving 18 bases between the germline ends. Germline CDR1 reads SNHLY; CDR2 reads FYNNEI. The CDR3 runs 14 residues. The CDR3 protein is CASRRGRTLGEQYF. The CDR3, as DNA: TGTGCCAGCAGGCGGGGCAGGACTCTTGGCGAGCAGTACTTC.

V is TRBV6-1 and J is TRBJ2-5, with TRBD2 identical over 9 bases. The CDR3 is 15 residues long. V dropped 2 bases and J dropped 3; count of bases not matched to a gene: 4. The germline V gene encodes CDR1 MNHNS and CDR2 SASEGT. This CDR3 reads CASSEWQRGEETQYF. CDR3 coding DNA: TGTGCCAGCAGTGAATGGCAGCGGGGGGAAGAGACCCAGTACTTC.

The chain joins TRBV27 to TRBJ2-1, with 7 nucleotides matching TRBD1. Germline lookup yields CDR1 MNHEY and CDR2 SMNVEV (reference sequence). J was trimmed by 3 bases and V by 5 bases; bases with no gene match: 7. The length of the CDR3 is 15 residues. The CDR3 sequence: CASSHPGQNYNEQFF. Here the CDR3 DNA reads TGTGCCAGCAGTCACCCGGGACAGAACTACAATGAGCAGTTCTTC.

The genes are TRBV27 and TRBJ2-6; the match to TRBD1 covers 7 bases. The CDR3 runs 14 residues. Germline CDR1 and CDR2: MNHEY and SMNVEV (reference sequence). V was clipped by 11 bases and J by 0 bases; unmatched bases: 4. This CDR3 is CAGDSFSGANVLTF. Written as DNA, the CDR3 is TGTGCCGGGGACAGCTTCTCTGGGGCCAACGTCCTGACTTTC.

With regard to this clone: An end of the junction differs from the germline gene, which may be a read error. This chain links TRBV7-7 with TRBJ2-3; D may be TRBD2 (5 bases). The CDR3 contains 15 residues. CDR1 and CDR2 from the germline V gene are SSHAT and FNYEAQ (reference sequence). CDR3 sequence (DNA): TGTGCTAGCAGCTTAGTGGGGAGCAGCACAGATACGCAGTATTTT. Its protein is CASSLVGSSTDTQYF.

The V and J genes are TRBV4-3 and TRBJ2-1; D is undetermined. V was pared by 4 bases and J by 10 bases, with 17 bases between. The CDR3 totals 14 residues. Germline CDR1 LGHNA, CDR2 YSLEER. CDR3 nucleotide sequence: TGCGCCAGCAGCCCGCAGATTTTAGCTTCCGAGCAGTTCTTC. This encodes CASSPQILASEQFF.

The V and J genes are TRBV2 and TRBJ2-5; tentative D call: TRBD1 (6 bases). Trimming stripped 6 bases from V and 0 bases from J, with 23 bases between. Per germline, CDR1 SNHLY and CDR2 FYNNEI. The CDR3 is 18 amino acids. The chain's CDR3 is CASRGRTANARYQETQYF. The CDR3 coding sequence is TGTGCCAGCAGGGGGCGGACAGCCAATGCCAGGTACCAAGAGACCCAGTACTTC.

This chain joins TRBV28 and TRBJ1-2; 8 bases align to TRBD1. V trimming: 6 bases; J trimming: 5 bases; junction bases outside the gene matches: 11. CDR3 length equals 15 residues. Germline V lookup: CDR1 MDHEN, CDR2 SYDVKM. Here the CDR3 DNA reads TGTGCCAGCAGGAATGGGACAGGCCTTCTATATGGCTACACCTTC. It is translated as CASRNGTGLLYGYTF.

The chain joins TRBV5-5 to TRBJ2-5; TRBD1 is a possible D gene (5 bases). The CDR3 covers 17 residues. The V end was cut by 4 bases, the J end by 4 bases, with 23 bases between. Germline V gives CDR1 SGHKS, CDR2 YYEKEE (reference sequence). This CDR3 is CASSLTAPQGRGETQYF. CDR3 DNA sequence: TGTGCCAGCAGCCTGACTGCACCCCAGGGTAGAGGAGAGACCCAGTACTTC.